This paragraph reports one T cell receptor beta chain. What it recognizes is unknown. Method: immunoSEQ multiplex PCR; TCRdb's copy keeps in-frame clones and lacks some. This table holds a few million clones, approximately 93% found once. The data were taken from a study of shared clonotypes between healthy human individuals. Study observations and caveats: Relative to their counterparts shared across all four donors, non-shared clonotypes exhibited diminished generation probabilities. Across a few donors, naive CD4 shared 4.5% to 6%, naive CD8 around 4%, memory CD4 more than 2%, memory CD8 more than 0.35%. In the sorted subsets, rarefaction showed sequencing was incomplete despite large depth.

The CDR3 is 10 residues long. The V end was cut by 7 bases, the J end by 10 bases, with 10 bases between. Germline CDR1 MNHNS, CDR2 SASEGT. The study separated CD4+ cells into CD45RA+ naive and CD45RA-negative memory subsets. This receptor was obtained from a man aged 18 to 30 in good health. Some clones in this sample may be carry-over from other donors' samples. The chain combines TRBV6-1 with TRBJ1-1; TRBD1 is a possible D gene (5 bases). Sequenced material: naive CD4+ T cells from PBMCs. The subset denotes: CD45RA+ positively selected. The CDR3 spells CASTRARAFF. The CDR3 region has the DNA TGTGCCAGCACCAGGGCCAGAGCTTTCTTT.